This TCR beta chain originates from a study of blood T cell repertoires in COVID-19. About the research overall: From T cells, B-cell-depleted T cells, or PBMCs came the material, which was cDNA or gDNA.

Authors' analysis steps: From reference gene primer amplification, estimates of nucleated cell counts were derived. Clones were read by immunoSEQ multiplex PCR, and TCRdb kept only the in-frame ones, dropping some. V and J calls and clone size are as listed in that table; D and trimming were resolved from the DNA. Here the sample spans tens of thousands of clones, roughly 80% being singletons. The Seattle patients joined while their infection was active and were tracked longitudinally afterward. The V gene lost 0 bases and the J gene lost 5 bases, with 11 bases spanning the gap. Germline loops: CDR1 GTSNPN, CDR2 SVGIG (reference sequence). The CDR3 has 14 residues.

This sequence joins TRBV30 and TRBJ1-3; perhaps TRBD1 as D (6 bases). The specimen sequenced was peripheral blood. This clonotype originated in a man aged 55 to 70 with COVID-19, enrolled during active disease. The CDR3 DNA reads as TGTGCCTGGAGTGTAGGGGGAATAAGAAACACCATATATTTT. Amino acids: CAWSVGGIRNTIYF.